What follows are 24 T cell receptor beta chains derived from one specimen sequenced in a study of shared clonotypes between healthy human individuals. Assay used: immunoSEQ multiplex PCR; TCRdb lists only in-frame clones, some missing. There are about 820,000 clones in the sample; more than 85% occur only once, and less than 25% lies in the top ten. CD45RO negativity and positive selection for CCR7 defined naive CD8 cells, a population that excluded terminally differentiated effector memory CD45RA+ cells. The specimen was naive CD8+ T cells sorted from blood. The receptors were gathered from a man younger than 40 in good health.

The chain carries TRBV30 and TRBJ2-1; 9 positions agree with TRBD1. Germline CDR1 and CDR2: GTSNPN and SVGIG (reference sequence). CDR3 length: 13 amino acids. With V trimmed by 5 bases and J by 7 bases, 6 bases remained unmatched. DNA for the CDR3: TGTGCCTGGGGTGGGACAGGGACGAATGAGCAGTTCTTC. It codes for CAWGGTGTNEQFF.

The chain couples TRBV6-4 to TRBJ2-3; 11 nucleotides line up with TRBD2. The V and J ends lost 4 bases and 6 bases, in that order; junction bases with no gene match: 6. The germline V gene has CDR1 MRHNA and CDR2 SNTAGT. The CDR3 extends over 15 amino acids. Here the CDR3 DNA reads TGTGCCAGCAGTGCACTAGCGGGAGTAGTGGATACGCAGTATTTT. Its protein product is CASSALAGVVDTQYF.

This clone was observed a single time. This sequence joins TRBV5-6 and TRBJ1-2; D perhaps matches TRBD1 (6 bases). Germline CDR1 SGHDT, CDR2 YYEEEE. Trimming stripped 2 bases from V and 2 bases from J, with 19 bases between. This CDR3 comprises 17 residues. Here the CDR3 DNA reads TGTGCCAGCAGCTTTTCCGACAGACCAAGGGGGAACTATGGCTACACCTTC. Translating it yields CASSFSDRPRGNYGYTF.

The chain uses TRBV7-9 and TRBJ2-7; the match to TRBD2 covers 7 bases. The CDR3 sequence is 14 residues long. With 5 bases clipped from V and 4 bases from J, the junction kept 8 bases outside the gene matches. Germline values: CDR1 SEHNR, CDR2 FQNEAQ (reference sequence). CDR3 loop: CASSPAGVPYEQYF. CDR3 nucleotides: TGTGCCAGCAGCCCGGCGGGGGTCCCTTACGAGCAGTACTTC.

V gene TRBV5-4 combines with J gene TRBJ2-5, with D uncertain. From germline, CDR1 is SGHNT and CDR2 YYREEE (reference sequence). CDR3 length: 12 residues. The V end was cut by 0 bases, the J end by 4 bases, with 4 bases between. The CDR3 sequence: CASSLGAETQYF. CDR3 DNA: TGTGCCAGCAGCTTGGGGGCAGAGACCCAGTACTTC.

About this clone itself: The sample contains more than one DNA sequence encoding this CDR3. The CDR3 nucleotides are TGCAGTGCTAGCGGTGAATACGAGCAGTACTTC. Translation gives CSASGEYEQYF. V usage is TRBV20-1 and J usage is TRBJ2-7; no reliable D call. This CDR3 spans 11 amino acids. Germline V gene sequence: CDR1 DFQATT, CDR2 SNEGSKA (reference sequence). Deletions cut 3 bases from V and 4 bases from J, with 7 bases between.

The chain recombines TRBV5-4 with TRBJ1-2, with 12 bases aligning to TRBD1. The CDR3 consists of 15 residues. Germline V CDR1 and CDR2: SGHNT, YYREEE (reference sequence). The trim removed 4 bases at V and 8 bases at J, leaving 9 bases unmatched. CDR3 sequence: CASSSRDRGLRGYTF. The CDR3 DNA sequence: TGTGCCAGCAGCAGCAGGGACAGGGGGCTTCGAGGCTACACCTTC. Together with reference TRBV5-4 and TRBJ1-2, the CDR3 gives the full variable domain: ETGVTQSPTHLIKTRGQQVTLRCSSQSGHNTVSWYQQALGQGPQFIFQYYREEENGRGNFPPRFSGLQFPNYSSELNVNALELDDSALYLCASSSRDRGLRGYTFGSGTRLTVV.

To note about this clone: Sequence at one end of the junction differs from germline and may be a read error. The V call is TRBV7-7, the J call TRBJ2-5, with D possibly being TRBD1 (5 bases). Germline CDR1 and CDR2: SSHAT and FNYEAQ (reference sequence). There are 14 residues in the CDR3. CDR3 in amino acids: CASSPDQGEETQYF. The DNA of the CDR3 is TGTGCTAGCAGCCCGGACCAAGGGGAAGAGACCCAGTACTTC.

The table lists this clone with a count of one. The chain recombines TRBV7-9 with TRBJ2-7, with D uncertain. Per the germline V gene, CDR1 is SEHNR and CDR2 is FQNEAQ (reference sequence). V lost 4 bases and J lost 0, with 7 bases in between. This CDR3 is built from 13 residues. The chain's CDR3 is CASSSKSSYEQYF. CDR3 bases: TGTGCCAGCAGCTCTAAAAGCTCCTACGAGCAGTACTTC.

The genes are TRBV6-1 and TRBJ1-5, with TRBD1 matching 8 bases. The CDR3 has 15 amino acids. Germline V gene lookup returns CDR1 MNHNS and CDR2 SASEGT. V trimming: 3 bases; J trimming: 4 bases; junction bases outside the gene matches: 5. The CDR3 nucleotides read TGTGCCAGCAGTGATTGGACAGGGAGAAATCAGCCCCAGCATTTT. It translates to CASSDWTGRNQPQHF.

The V call is TRBV29-1, the J call TRBJ2-3; 8 bases match TRBD1. V lost 7 bases to trimming and J lost 4 bases; unmatched junction nucleotides: 13. The germline gives CDR1 SQVTM, CDR2 ANQGSEA. The CDR3 is 15 residues long. This CDR3 reads CSAGGMAEGPDTQYF. The CDR3 DNA sequence: TGCAGCGCAGGGGGCATGGCGGAGGGTCCAGATACGCAGTATTTT.

The rearrangement links TRBV9 to TRBJ2-7; tentatively, D is TRBD1 or TRBD2 (6 bases each). The ends were cut back, 3 bases at V and 5 bases at J, with 12 bases in the middle. This CDR3 is built from 13 residues. The germline V gene has CDR1 SGDLS and CDR2 YYNGEE. The CDR3 reads CASSASGGDEQYF. In DNA form, the CDR3 reads TGTGCCAGCAGCGCCTCCGGGGGCGACGAGCAGTACTTC.

The chain recombines TRBV6-5 with TRBJ2-7; perhaps TRBD1 as D (5 bases). Germline assignment: CDR1 MNHEY and CDR2 SVGAGI. The CDR3 loop spans 13 amino acids. V was clipped by 2 bases and J by 3 bases, with 8 bases between them. The CDR3 spells CASSYRQGYEQYF. The DNA for the CDR3 is TGTGCCAGCAGTTACCGGCAGGGCTACGAGCAGTACTTC.

The V and J genes are TRBV7-8 and TRBJ2-5; the match to TRBD2 covers 7 bases. This CDR3 is built from 15 residues. Germline CDR1 SGHVS, CDR2 FQNEAQ. V trimming: 5 bases; J trimming: 3 bases; junction bases outside the gene matches: 9. The CDR3 DNA sequence: TGTGCCAGCAGCCCTCTGGGGGGGTCGGAAGAGACCCAGTACTTC. Translating gives CASSPLGGSEETQYF.

This clone occurred once. This sequence joins TRBV27 and TRBJ2-1; 9 bases are shared with TRBD2. Germline CDR1 reads MNHEY; CDR2 reads SMNVEV (reference sequence). The V segment lost 7 bases and the J segment 6 bases; nucleotides outside the gene matches: 10. There are 15 residues in the CDR3. CDR3 in amino acids: CASIWAGGPVNEQFF. As DNA, the CDR3 is TGTGCCAGCATCTGGGCGGGAGGGCCTGTCAATGAGCAGTTCTTC.

The chain joins TRBV6-6 to TRBJ1-2; D is possibly TRBD1 (6 bases). Germline CDR1 and CDR2: MNHNY and SVGAGI (reference sequence). V lost 0 bases and J lost 7, with 15 bases in between. The CDR3 covers 15 residues. In DNA, the CDR3 is TGTGCCAGCAGTTACTCGAATAAGGGGGGATTTGGCTACACCTTC. It codes for CASSYSNKGGFGYTF.

The chain uses TRBV2 and TRBJ2-2; 9 positions match TRBD1. The length of the CDR3 is 13 residues. V shed 11 bases and J 4 bases; nucleotides not matched to a gene: 5. Germline V gene sequence: CDR1 SNHLY, CDR2 FYNNEI. The CDR3 bases are TGTGCCCAACAGGGGGCCCTCACCGGGGAGCTGTTTTTT. Its protein product is CAQQGALTGELFF.

The V and J genes are TRBV4-1 and TRBJ2-1; D is unclear. CDR1 MGHRA and CDR2 YSYEKL come from the germline V gene. The V and J ends lost 6 bases and 6 bases respectively, with 18 bases between them. The CDR3 runs 15 residues. CDR3 nucleotide sequence: TGCGCCAGCAGTCGGTCCCTAAGTCTGGGCAATGAGCAGTTCTTC. Translating it yields CASSRSLSLGNEQFF.

The chain links TRBV15 to TRBJ1-3; TRBD1 matches at 10 bases. The germline V gene has CDR1 LNHNV and CDR2 YYDKDF (reference sequence). V shed 0 bases and J 7 bases; nucleotides not matched to a gene: 3. The CDR3 covers 15 residues. DNA for the CDR3: TGTGCCACCAGCAGAGATCTGGGACAGGGGAACACCATATATTTT. Its protein is CATSRDLGQGNTIYF.

This sequence joins TRBV19 and TRBJ2-1, with 9 bases fitting TRBD1. The germline V gene encodes CDR1 LNHDA and CDR2 SQIVND (reference sequence). CDR3 length: 15 amino acids. V lost 6 bases and J lost 5; bases outside the gene matches: 8. The CDR3: CASSLLGQGHNEQFF. The DNA of the CDR3 is TGTGCCAGTAGCCTACTAGGACAGGGGCACAATGAGCAGTTCTTC.

This rearrangement joins TRBV7-2 to TRBJ2-1; TRBD2 might be the D (5 bases). CDR3 size: 17 residues. V was trimmed by 2 bases and J by 0 bases, leaving 14 bases between them. Germline V CDR1 and CDR2: SGHTA, FQGNSA. CDR3 nucleotides: TGTGCCAGCAGCTTAACCCACCCCGGGATCTCCTACAATGAGCAGTTCTTC. It translates to CASSLTHPGISYNEQFF. The full variable domain, with the rest looked up from reference TRBV7-2 and TRBJ2-1, is GAGVSQSPSNKVTEKGKDVELRCDPISGHTALYWYRQSLGQGLEFLIYFQGNSAPDKSGLPSDRFSAERTGGSVSTLTIQRTQQEDSAVYLCASSLTHPGISYNEQFFGPGTRLTVL.

The gene calls are TRBV11-2 and TRBJ2-3; unclear D gene. The germline CDR1 and CDR2 sequences are SGHAT and FQNNGV. V was cut by 1 base and J by 0 bases, with 8 bases left in between. CDR3 size: 15 residues. This CDR3 reads CASSLVAQSTDTQYF. The CDR3 DNA is TGTGCCAGCAGCTTAGTCGCGCAGAGCACAGATACGCAGTATTTT.

The rearrangement joins TRBV29-1 to TRBJ2-1; 7 bases are shared with TRBD2. Germline V gene sequence: CDR1 SQVTM, CDR2 ANQGSEA. V lost 8 bases, J lost 1 base, and 5 bases stayed unmatched. The CDR3 loop spans 13 amino acids. The CDR3 spells CSTRGGSYNEQFF. For the CDR3, the DNA is TGCAGCACGCGCGGGGGTTCCTACAATGAGCAGTTCTTC.

The chain joins TRBV27 to TRBJ2-3; TRBD1 is a possible D gene (7 bases). The CDR3 has 12 residues. Germline CDR1 is MNHEY and CDR2 is SMNVEV (reference sequence). V lost 8 bases and J lost 4, with 10 bases in between. Here the CDR3 reads CASQGGPDTQYF. The CDR3 nucleotides read TGTGCCAGCCAGGGGGGTCCAGATACGCAGTATTTT.